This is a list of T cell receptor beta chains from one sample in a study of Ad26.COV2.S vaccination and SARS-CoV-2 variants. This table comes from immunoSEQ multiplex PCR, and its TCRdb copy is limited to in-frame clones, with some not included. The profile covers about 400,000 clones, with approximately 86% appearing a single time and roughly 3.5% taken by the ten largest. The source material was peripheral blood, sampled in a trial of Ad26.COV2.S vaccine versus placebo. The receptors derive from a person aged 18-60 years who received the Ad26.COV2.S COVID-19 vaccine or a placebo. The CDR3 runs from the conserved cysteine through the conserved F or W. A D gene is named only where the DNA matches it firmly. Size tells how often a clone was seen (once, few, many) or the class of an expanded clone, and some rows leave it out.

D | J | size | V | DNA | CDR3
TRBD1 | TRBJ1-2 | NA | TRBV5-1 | TGCGCCAGCAGCTTGGGACAGGGGGCAGGGTATGGCTACACCTTC | CASSLGQGAGYGYTF
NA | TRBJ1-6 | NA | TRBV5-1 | TGCGCCAGCAAGGACGGCAGTGGGAATTCGGCCCTCCACTTT | CASKDGSGNSALHF
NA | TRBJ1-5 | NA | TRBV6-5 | TGTGCCAGCGAGGGTACAACTCAGCCCCAGCATTTT | CASEGTTQPQHF
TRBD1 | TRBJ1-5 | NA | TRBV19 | TGTGCCAGTACCGAGGGGGCCCTAATCGGGCCCCAGCATTTT | CASTEGALIGPQHF
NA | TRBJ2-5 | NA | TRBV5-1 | TGCGCCAGCAGCGGGGGACGGAGCAATAAAGAGACCCAGTACTTC | CASSGGRSNKETQYF
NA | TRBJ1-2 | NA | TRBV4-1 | TGCGCCAGCAGCCAGCCGGGCAAAACGGTCGGTTACACCTTC | CASSQPGKTVGYTF
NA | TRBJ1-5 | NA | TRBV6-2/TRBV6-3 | TGTGCCAGCAGTAAGAGGGGGCCCCAGCATTTT | CASSKRGPQHF
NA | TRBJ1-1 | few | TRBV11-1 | TGTGCCAGCAGCTTATACCGGGGAGCGAACACTGAAGCTTTCTTT | CASSLYRGANTEAFF
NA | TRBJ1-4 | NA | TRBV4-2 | TGTGCCAGCAGCCAAGGAGGAAGACAGAACGTGGAAAAACTGTTTTTT | CASSQGGRQNVEKLFF
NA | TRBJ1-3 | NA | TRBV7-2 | TGTGCCAGCAGCTTAGCTTCCCTTAGTGGAAACACCATATATTTT | CASSLASLSGNTIYF
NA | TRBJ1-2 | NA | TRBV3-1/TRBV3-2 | TGTGCCAGCAGCCAAGAAGAGTATGGCTACACCTTC | CASSQEEYGYTF
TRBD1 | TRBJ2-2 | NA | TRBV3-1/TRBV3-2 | TGTGCCAGCAGCCAAGATCGGTCAGGGGGTCTGACCGGGGAGCTGTTTTTT | CASSQDRSGGLTGELFF
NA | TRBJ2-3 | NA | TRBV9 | TGTGCCAGCAGCTCCGAGTGGGGGGGCACAGATACGCAGTATTTT | CASSSEWGGTDTQYF
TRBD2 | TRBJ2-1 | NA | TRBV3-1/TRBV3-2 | TGTGCCAGCAGCCATTTAGCGGGGGGAAGCTCCTACAATGAGCAGTTCTTC | CASSHLAGGSSYNEQFF
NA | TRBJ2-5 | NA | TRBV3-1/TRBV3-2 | TGTGCCAGCAGCCAGGGTAGCCAAGAGACCCAGTACTTC | CASSQGSQETQYF
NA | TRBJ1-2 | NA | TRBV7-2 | TGTGCCAGCAGCACTGACCGGGCCTTAATTTATGGCTACACCTTC | CASSTDRALIYGYTF
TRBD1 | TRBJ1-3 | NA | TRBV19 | TGTGCCAGTAGTCTCCGGACAGGGGGCGGAAACACCATATATTTT | CASSLRTGGGNTIYF
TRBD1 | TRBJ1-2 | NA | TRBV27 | TGTGCCAGCAGTTTATATACAGGGGGAGCCTATGGCTACACCTTC | CASSLYTGGAYGYTF
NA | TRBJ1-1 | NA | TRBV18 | TGTGCCAGCTCACCCAGTGGAGTGGGGACTGAAGCTTTCTTT | CASSPSGVGTEAFF
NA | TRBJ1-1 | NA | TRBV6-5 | TGTGCCAGCAGTTACTCGACGGAATTTGAAGCTTTCTTT | CASSYSTEFEAFF
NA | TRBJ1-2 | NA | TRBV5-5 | TGTGCCAGCAGTTCCGTCAACTATGGCTACACCTTC | CASSSVNYGYTF
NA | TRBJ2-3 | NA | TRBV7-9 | TGTGCCAGCAGCCCCGGCGGGTTCGGAGCGGCTAGCACAGATACGCAGTATTTT | CASSPGGFGAASTDTQYF
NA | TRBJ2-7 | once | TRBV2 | TGTGCCAGCAGTGACAGGTTGAGCTCCTACGAGCAGTACTTC | CASSDRLSSYEQYF
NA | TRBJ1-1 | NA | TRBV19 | TGTGCCAGCCGCCCGACCGGAAGGAACACTGAAGCTTTCTTT | CASRPTGRNTEAFF
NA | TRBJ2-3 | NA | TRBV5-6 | TGTGCCAGCAGCGGGGGTTTGGGATCAGATACGCAGTATTTT | CASSGGLGSDTQYF
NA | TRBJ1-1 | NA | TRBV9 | TGTGCCAGCAGCGTTGGTATGAGGGGGGAAGCTTTCTTT | CASSVGMRGEAFF
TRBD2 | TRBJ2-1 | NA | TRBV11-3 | TGTGCCAGCAGCAAGCGGGGACTTGATGAGCAGTTCTTC | CASSKRGLDEQFF
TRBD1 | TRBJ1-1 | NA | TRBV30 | TGTGCCTGGAACAGGGGACCTGAAGCTTTCTTT | CAWNRGPEAFF
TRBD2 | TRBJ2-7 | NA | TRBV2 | TGTGCCCGGGGCGGGGGATCGGAGCAGTACTTC | CARGGGSEQYF
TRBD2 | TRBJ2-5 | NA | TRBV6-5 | TGTGCCAGCAGTTTGGGACTAGCGGGGGGTCTGGCCCAGTACTTC | CASSLGLAGGLAQYF
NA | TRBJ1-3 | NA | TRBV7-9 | TGTGCCAGCAGCCCACCCGGTATCGTGCCCATATATTTT | CASSPPGIVPIYF